The 32 T cell receptor beta chains below were found in one sample sequenced in a study of response to subunit inactivated influenza vaccine. MiXCR was run by TCRdb on the RT-PCR reads, yielding one entry per CDR3 protein. The data contain hundreds of thousands of distinct CDR3 sequences, 16% of them singletons. The sequencing here drew on CD4+ T cells sorted from PBMCs, taken roughly 24 months after vaccination. All receptors come from a man aged 45 to 70 who received an inactivated influenza vaccine.

A single count supports this clonotype. The chain has TRBV28 and TRBJ2-1, with D uncertain. V was pared by 8 bases and J by 2 bases, with 7 bases between. CDR3 length: 12 amino acids. Germline values: CDR1 MDHEN, CDR2 SYDVKM. The CDR3 loop is CASRLPYNEQFF. The CDR3 DNA reads TGTGCCAGCCGGCTTCCCTACAATGAGCAGTTCTTC.

This clonotype was counted only a few times. V and J are TRBV18 and TRBJ2-7, with D tentatively TRBD1 (6 bases). V was cut by 5 bases and J by 2 bases, with 13 bases left in between. Germline V CDR1 and CDR2: KGHSH, LQKENI. There are 14 residues in the CDR3. CDR3 region: CASSSDRQPYEQYF. As DNA, the CDR3 is TGTGCCAGCTCATCCGACAGGCAACCCTACGAGCAGTACTTC.

The chain couples TRBV27 to TRBJ2-3; TRBD1 or TRBD2 may be the D gene (5 bases each). From germline, CDR1 is MNHEY and CDR2 SMNVEV (reference sequence). The CDR3 length is 15 residues. Trimming left V 3 bases short and J 4 bases short, with 14 bases between. CDR3 region: CASSFPGAGADTQYF. As DNA, the CDR3 is TGTGCCAGCAGTTTCCCTGGGGCCGGGGCAGATACGCAGTATTTT.

This clonotype has at least ten counts. CDR3 bases: TGTGCCAGCAGCATGCTGGGACTAGTGGAGCAGTACTTC. Its protein is CASSMLGLVEQYF. The rearrangement links TRBV7-9 to TRBJ2-7; 8 bases line up with TRBD2. The CDR3 is 13 residues long. The germline CDR1 and CDR2 sequences are SEHNR and FQNEAQ (reference sequence). J was trimmed by 7 bases and V by 5 bases; bases with no gene match: 7.

DNA of the CDR3: TGTGCCAGCAGCCGGACTAGCGGGGGGGCAAGGGATGAGCAGTTCTTC. Translated, it gives CASSRTSGGARDEQFF. V gene TRBV7-2 combines with J gene TRBJ2-1; 15 positions match TRBD2. The V and J ends lost 5 bases and 8 bases, in that order; junction bases with no gene match: 7. From germline, CDR1 is SGHTA and CDR2 FQGNSA. The CDR3 runs to 16 residues.

There are many counts of this clonotype. The CDR3 coding sequence is TGCAGTGCTAGCACAGGGGGTGGCTACACCTTC. Translated, it gives CSASTGGGYTF. The chain carries TRBV20-1 and TRBJ1-2, with 8 bases lining up with TRBD1. CDR3 length: 11 amino acids. Looked up from germline, CDR1 is DFQATT and CDR2 is SNEGSKA (reference sequence). V gave up 3 bases and J gave up 7 bases; unmatched junction bases: 1.

This clonotype has ten or more counts. This chain links TRBV10-1 with TRBJ2-2; D unresolved. CDR3 size: 14 residues. The germline V gene has CDR1 WNHNN and CDR2 SYGVQD (reference sequence). Trimming shortened V by 0 bases and J by 6 bases, and 8 bases separated the two germline ends. The CDR3 spells CASSESMAPGELFF. CDR3 DNA sequence: TGCGCCAGCAGTGAGTCAATGGCACCCGGGGAGCTGTTTTTT.

This chain joins TRBV12-3 or TRBV12-4 and TRBJ2-3, with D possibly being TRBD1 or TRBD2 (5 bases each). Between the trimmed V and J ends, which lost 5 bases and 1 base, there was a span of 19 bases. This CDR3 has 17 residues. The CDR3 nucleotides read TGTGCCAGCAGTCCCCGCATTGGGGGTGAAGGCACAGATACGCAGTATTTT. The encoded protein is CASSPRIGGEGTDTQYF.

The chain uses TRBV5-6 and TRBJ1-5; 9 bases match TRBD1. The CDR3 totals 20 residues. V lost 3 bases to trimming and J lost 0 bases; unmatched junction nucleotides: 16. Germline V CDR1 and CDR2: SGHDT, YYEEEE. The CDR3 nucleotides read TGTGCCAGCAGCTCCCACAAAGCCGGGACAGGGACCTATAGCAATCAGCCCCAGCATTTT. This sequence encodes CASSSHKAGTGTYSNQPQHF.

About this clonotype: Because it lacks the conserved phenylalanine or tryptophan at the end, this CDR3 is likely a read error. V usage is TRBV5-6 and J usage is TRBJ1-5; 7 bases align to TRBD1. Germline lookup yields CDR1 SGHDT and CDR2 YYEEEE. The CDR3 is 15 amino acids. Trimming took 0 bases from V and 5 from J; bases not matched to a gene: 5. As DNA, the CDR3 is TGTGCCAGCAGCTTGGAAGGGGGCGACGATCAGCCCCAGCATTCT. Protein product: CASSLEGGDDQPQHS.

There are a few counts of this clonotype. This chain uses TRBV29-1 with TRBJ2-1; 11 positions match TRBD2. The germline V gene has CDR1 SQVTM and CDR2 ANQGSEA. Unmatched junction bases numbered 8, after V lost 6 bases and J lost 7 bases. The CDR3 consists of 14 residues. The CDR3 region is CSVYSGRARNEQFF. CDR3 bases: TGCAGCGTGTATAGCGGGAGGGCTAGGAATGAGCAGTTCTTC.

This clonotype was seen only a few times. This chain links TRBV14 with TRBJ1-2; TRBD1 aligns across 9 bases. This CDR3 is 15 amino acids long. Germline trimming cut 4 bases from V and 2 bases from J; bases unmatched to any gene: 5. CDR1 and CDR2 from the germline V gene are SGHDN and FVKESK. In nucleotides, the CDR3 is TGTGCCAGCAGCCTTAGGACAGGGGTCAACTATGGCTACACCTTC. It encodes CASSLRTGVNYGYTF.

The gene calls are TRBV20-1 and TRBJ2-3; no clear D. The V gene's germline CDR1 is DFQATT and CDR2 SNEGSKA (reference sequence). V gave up 0 bases and J gave up 0 bases, with 10 bases separating them. CDR3 length: 15 residues. The CDR3 nucleotides read TGCAGTGCTAGAGATATGCGGAAGAGCACAGATACGCAGTATTTT. Residues: CSARDMRKSTDTQYF.

This clonotype was observed a handful of times. The V gene is TRBV20-1, the J gene TRBJ1-5; a weak D match, TRBD1 (6 bases). The CDR3 runs 16 residues. The V gene lost 3 bases and the J gene lost 0 bases, with 15 bases spanning the gap. Germline CDR1 reads DFQATT; CDR2 reads SNEGSKA (reference sequence). The CDR3 DNA reads as TGCAGTGCTAGTAGGGCAGGGGCCAATAGCAATCAGCCCCAGCATTTT. Its translation is CSASRAGANSNQPQHF.

The genes are TRBV5-1 and TRBJ2-4, with 10 bases lining up with TRBD1. The CDR3 sequence is 16 residues long. The germline V gene has CDR1 SGHRS and CDR2 YFSETQ. V was pared by 0 bases and J by 6 bases, with 6 bases of the junction left unmatched. The CDR3 here is CASSLEGQGSGNIQYF. Here the CDR3 DNA reads TGCGCCAGCAGCTTGGAGGGACAGGGGTCGGGAAACATTCAGTACTTC.

The sample holds a few counts of this clonotype. V gene TRBV5-6 combines with J gene TRBJ1-2; D gene unclear. This CDR3 is 13 amino acids long. V was pared by 0 bases and J by 8 bases, with 11 bases between. The germline V gene encodes CDR1 SGHDT and CDR2 YYEEEE. The CDR3 region is CASSLDGRSGYTF. CDR3 nucleotides: TGTGCCAGCAGCTTGGACGGAAGGTCGGGCTACACCTTC. The full variable domain, in which reference TRBV5-6 and TRBJ1-2 provide the parts outside the CDR3, is DAGVTQSPTHLIKTRGQQVTLRCSPKSGHDTVSWYQQALGQGPQFIFQYYEEEERQRGNFPDRFSGHQFPNYSSELNVNALLLGDSALYLCASSLDGRSGYTFGSGTRLTVV.

This chain connects TRBV9 to TRBJ2-5; 9 nucleotides align to TRBD1. Looked up from germline, CDR1 is SGDLS and CDR2 is YYNGEE. J gave up 3 bases and V 3 bases, and 6 bases lay outside the gene matches. This CDR3 region has 15 residues. The CDR3 DNA sequence: TGTGCCAGCAGCGCGACCGGGACAGGGAAAGAGACCCAGTACTTC. Encoded protein: CASSATGTGKETQYF.

This clonotype was counted only a few times. The rearrangement uses TRBV27 and TRBJ1-6; 9 nucleotides agree with TRBD1. Germline CDR1 is MNHEY and CDR2 is SMNVEV (reference sequence). The V gene end was trimmed by 2 bases and the J gene end by 11 bases; junction bases not matched to a gene: 13. The CDR3 spans 17 residues. The CDR3 DNA is TGTGCCAGCAGTTTAACCCAGGGACAGGGAAATGTGGCACCCCTCCACTTT. Translated: CASSLTQGQGNVAPLHF.

This clonotype was seen many times. The rearrangement uses TRBV9 and TRBJ2-1; D is unclear. The CDR3 runs to 15 residues. Germline CDR1 reads SGDLS; CDR2 reads YYNGEE. With 4 bases removed from V and 2 bases from J, the gap between germline ends came to 13 bases. The CDR3 loop reads CASSRLNRAYNEQFF. The CDR3 coding sequence is TGTGCCAGCAGCCGCCTTAACAGAGCCTACAATGAGCAGTTCTTC.

The chain combines TRBV5-1 with TRBJ1-1, with 10 bases identical to TRBD1. The CDR3 extends over 16 amino acids. The germline V gene encodes CDR1 SGHRS and CDR2 YFSETQ. The trim removed 4 bases at V and 0 bases at J, leaving 6 bases unmatched. The CDR3 DNA reads TGCGCCAGCAGCGTAGGGACAGGGGCTATGAACACTGAAGCTTTCTTT. Amino acids: CASSVGTGAMNTEAFF.

The chain links TRBV29-1 to TRBJ2-5, with D possibly being TRBD2 (6 bases). The germline V gene encodes CDR1 SQVTM and CDR2 ANQGSEA. Trimming took 5 bases from V and 5 from J, leaving 15 bases between them. The length of the CDR3 is 13 residues. DNA for the CDR3: TGCAGCGTTCTTTTCGTGACTAGTGAGACCCAGTACTTC. Translation: CSVLFVTSETQYF.

This clonotype was counted only a few times. This chain links TRBV29-1 with TRBJ2-3, with D perhaps TRBD1 or TRBD2 (5 bases each). The V gene lost 6 bases and the J gene lost 0 bases, with 13 bases spanning the gap. CDR1 is SQVTM and CDR2 is ANQGSEA in the germline V gene. The CDR3 runs to 14 residues. CDR3 sequence: CSVAGTSSTDTQYF. The DNA for the CDR3 is TGCAGCGTCGCCGGGACCTCTAGCACAGATACGCAGTATTTT.

The J gene is TRBJ1-2, the V gene TRBV4-3, with D hard to call. The CDR3 is made up of 12 amino acids. V lost 6 bases and J lost 5, with 10 bases in between. Germline V gene data show CDR1 as LGHNA and CDR2 as YSLEER. The CDR3 loop reads CASSSEGYGYTF. Here the CDR3 DNA reads TGCGCCAGCAGTTCAGAAGGTTATGGCTACACCTTC.

This clonotype turned up a few times. CDR3 sequence: CASSPQVGRETQYF. The CDR3, as DNA: TGTGCCAGCAGTCCACAGGTTGGGCGAGAGACCCAGTACTTC. The chain links TRBV6-1 to TRBJ2-5; weak D call: TRBD1 (5 bases). Germline loops: CDR1 MNHNS, CDR2 SASEGT. Trimming removed 5 bases from V and 4 bases from J, with 14 bases in between. There are 14 residues in the CDR3.

DNA for the CDR3: TGCGCCAGCACCCCGCGGGGCGGTCCTGAAGCTTTCTTT. Residues: CASTPRGGPEAFF. This chain uses TRBV5-1 with TRBJ1-1; D possibly corresponds to TRBD1 (5 bases). Trimming stripped 6 bases from V and 6 bases from J, with 15 bases between. The germline V gene has CDR1 SGHRS and CDR2 YFSETQ. This CDR3 comprises 13 residues.

There are a few counts of this clonotype. V usage is TRBV15 and J usage is TRBJ2-7; unclear D gene. The CDR3 covers 16 residues. V was cut by 0 bases and J by 0 bases, with 12 bases left in between. Per germline, CDR1 LNHNV and CDR2 YYDKDF (reference sequence). The CDR3, as DNA: TGTGCCACCAGCAGAGATCTTGCCAGGTACTCCTACGAGCAGTACTTC. This gives the protein CATSRDLARYSYEQYF.

The rearrangement links TRBV20-1 to TRBJ1-1, with a tentative D call TRBD1 (6 bases). In germline, CDR1 is DFQATT, CDR2 SNEGSKA (reference sequence). V gave up 5 bases and J gave up 2 bases, with 15 bases separating them. The CDR3 runs to 14 residues. The CDR3 DNA reads as TGCAGTGCTGTATGGGGGCAGAGAAACACTGAAGCTTTCTTT. Its protein is CSAVWGQRNTEAFF.

This clonotype appeared a few times. The chain has TRBV5-6 and TRBJ2-7; no clear D. Germline values: CDR1 SGHDT, CDR2 YYEEEE. With 2 bases removed from V and 6 bases from J, the gap between germline ends came to 9 bases. CDR3 length: 12 amino acids. This CDR3 is CASSFVSREQYF. The CDR3 bases are TGTGCCAGCAGCTTTGTTAGCCGCGAGCAGTACTTC.

This clonotype has at least ten counts. The chain employs TRBV6-1 and TRBJ1-4; D is perhaps TRBD1 (6 bases). Trimming took off 9 bases at V and 4 bases at J, with 12 bases between the two ends. There are 13 residues in the CDR3. Looked up from germline, CDR1 is MNHNS and CDR2 is SASEGT. The CDR3 loop reads CASRTVNNEKLFF. CDR3 nucleotides: TGTGCCAGTCGGACAGTGAATAATGAAAAACTGTTTTTT.

This chain connects TRBV4-2 to TRBJ1-2, with D unclear. The germline V gene has CDR1 LGHNA and CDR2 YNFKEQ. CDR3 length: 14 residues. V lost 0 bases, J lost 4 bases, and 9 bases lay in between. CDR3 protein: CASSQDLRFYGYTF. The CDR3 DNA reads TGTGCCAGCAGCCAAGATCTACGGTTCTATGGCTACACCTTC.

This clonotype was detected only a few times. The rearrangement links TRBV7-2 to TRBJ2-7; D ambiguous. The CDR3 runs to 15 residues. Germline assignment: CDR1 SGHTA and CDR2 FQGNSA. V lost 0 bases, J lost 0 bases, and 9 bases lay in between. CDR3 nucleotide sequence: TGTGCCAGCAGCTTAGCAGGACGGCTCTCCTACGAGCAGTACTTC. This codes for CASSLAGRLSYEQYF.

DNA of the CDR3: TGTGCCAGCAGCTCCCAGGGTTTGAAGACCCAGTACTTC. This sequence encodes CASSSQGLKTQYF. V is TRBV5-6 and J is TRBJ2-5; D may be TRBD1 (5 bases). Germline CDR1 and CDR2: SGHDT and YYEEEE. Trimming cost V 3 bases and J 6 bases, with 12 bases left between them. The CDR3 length is 13 residues.